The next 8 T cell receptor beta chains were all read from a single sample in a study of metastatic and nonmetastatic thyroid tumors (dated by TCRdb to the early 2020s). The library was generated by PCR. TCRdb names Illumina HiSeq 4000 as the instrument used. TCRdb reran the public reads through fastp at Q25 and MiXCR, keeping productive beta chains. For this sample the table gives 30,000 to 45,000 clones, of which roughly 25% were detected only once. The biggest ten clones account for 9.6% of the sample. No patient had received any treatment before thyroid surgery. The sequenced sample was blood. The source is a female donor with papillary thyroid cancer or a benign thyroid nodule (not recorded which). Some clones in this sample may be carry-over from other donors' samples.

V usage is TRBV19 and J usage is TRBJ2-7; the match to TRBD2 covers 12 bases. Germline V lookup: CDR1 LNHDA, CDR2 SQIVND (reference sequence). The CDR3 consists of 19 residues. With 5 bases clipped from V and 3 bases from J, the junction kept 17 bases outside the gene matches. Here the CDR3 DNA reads TGTGCCAGTAGTCTGACCCTGACTAGCGGGAGATCACCTTACTACGAGCAGTACTTC. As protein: CASSLTLTSGRSPYYEQYF.

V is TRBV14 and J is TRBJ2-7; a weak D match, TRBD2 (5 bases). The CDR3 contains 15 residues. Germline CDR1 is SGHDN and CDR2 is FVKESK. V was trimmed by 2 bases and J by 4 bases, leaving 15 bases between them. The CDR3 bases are TGTGCCAGCAGCCAACGGAAAGTTCGGGGATACGAGCAGTACTTC. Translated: CASSQRKVRGYEQYF.

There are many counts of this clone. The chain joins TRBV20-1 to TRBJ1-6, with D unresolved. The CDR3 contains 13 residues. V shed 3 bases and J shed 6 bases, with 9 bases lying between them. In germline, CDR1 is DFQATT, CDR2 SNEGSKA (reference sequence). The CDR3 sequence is CSARQDSNSPLHF. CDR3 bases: TGCAGTGCTAGGCAGGACTCTAATTCACCCCTCCACTTT.

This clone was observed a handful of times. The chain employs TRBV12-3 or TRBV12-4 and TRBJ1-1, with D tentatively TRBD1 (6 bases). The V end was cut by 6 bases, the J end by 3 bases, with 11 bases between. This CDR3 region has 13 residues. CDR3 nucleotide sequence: TGTGCCAGCAGCCCTACAGGGTACACTGAAGCTTTCTTT. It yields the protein CASSPTGYTEAFF.

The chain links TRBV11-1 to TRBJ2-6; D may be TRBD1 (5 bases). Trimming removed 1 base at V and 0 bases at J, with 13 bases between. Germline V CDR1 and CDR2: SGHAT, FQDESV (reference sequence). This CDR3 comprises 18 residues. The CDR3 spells CASSLVLGLHSGANVLTF. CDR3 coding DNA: TGTGCCAGCAGCTTAGTTCTGGGGCTTCACTCTGGGGCCAACGTCCTGACTTTC.

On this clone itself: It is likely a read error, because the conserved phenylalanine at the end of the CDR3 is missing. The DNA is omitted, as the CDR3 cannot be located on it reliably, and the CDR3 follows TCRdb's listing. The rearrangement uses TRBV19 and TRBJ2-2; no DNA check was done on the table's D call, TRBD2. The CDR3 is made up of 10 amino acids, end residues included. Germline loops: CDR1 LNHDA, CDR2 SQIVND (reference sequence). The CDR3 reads CASSLGLAGG.

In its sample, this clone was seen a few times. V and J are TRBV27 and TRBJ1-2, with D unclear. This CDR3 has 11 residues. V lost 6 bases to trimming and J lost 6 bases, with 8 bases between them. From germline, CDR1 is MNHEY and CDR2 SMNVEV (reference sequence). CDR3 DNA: TGTGCCAGCAGCCGTAGCGATGGCTACACCTTC. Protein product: CASSRSDGYTF.

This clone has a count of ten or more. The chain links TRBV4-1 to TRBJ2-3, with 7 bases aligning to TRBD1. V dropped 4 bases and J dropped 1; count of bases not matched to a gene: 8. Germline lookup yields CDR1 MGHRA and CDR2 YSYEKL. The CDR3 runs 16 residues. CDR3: CASSRKLQGGTDTQYF. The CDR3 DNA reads TGCGCCAGCAGCCGAAAACTTCAGGGGGGCACAGATACGCAGTATTTT.